Listed below are T cell receptor beta chains from one sample, sequenced in a study of blood T cell repertoires in COVID-19. Here immunoSEQ multiplex PCR was the method, and the copy in TCRdb shows in-frame clones only, minus some. Of about 98,000 clones listed, roughly 87% are singletons. The material sequenced was peripheral blood. These receptors all stem from a man in his 70s with acute or convalescent COVID-19. Each CDR3 is given with its conserved first and last residue. D genes are given only for firm matches. Clone size, where shown, is once, few, many, or a class for clones that have expanded.

clone_size j_call d_call v_call cdr3_aa cdr3_nt
- TRBJ2-2 - TRBV11-2 CASSLALTGELFF TGTGCCAGCAGCTTAGCTCTAACCGGGGAGCTGTTTTTT
- TRBJ1-2 - TRBV3-1/TRBV3-2 CASSQSVVGGNYGYTF TGTGCCAGCAGCCAAAGCGTTGTGGGGGGGAACTATGGCTACACCTTC
- TRBJ1-4 - TRBV5-1 CASSLAGDGEKLFF TGCGCCAGCAGCTTGGCGGGAGATGGCGAAAAACTGTTTTTT
- TRBJ1-6 - TRBV12-3/TRBV12-4 CASSLQFSPLHF TGTGCCAGCAGTTTGCAGTTTTCACCCCTCCACTTT
- TRBJ2-6 - TRBV7-9 CASSQGSGTSGANVLTF TGTGCCAGCAGCCAAGGGAGCGGGACATCTGGGGCCAACGTCCTGACTTTC
- TRBJ1-1 - TRBV5-1 CASSLRQGNTEAFF TGCGCCAGCAGCTTGAGGCAGGGGAACACTGAAGCTTTCTTT
- TRBJ1-2 - TRBV2 CASSERLSGYTF TGTGCCAGCAGTGAGAGGCTCAGCGGCTACACCTTC
few TRBJ2-2 TRBD2 TRBV7-9 CASSTGLAGANTGELFF TGTGCCAGCAGCACGGGACTAGCGGGTGCGAACACCGGGGAGCTGTTTTTT
- TRBJ1-4 - TRBV10-3 CAISDNRGGELFF TGTGCCATCAGCGATAACCGGGGAGGGGAACTGTTTTTT
- TRBJ1-6 - TRBV19 CASSERPKPNNSPLHF TGTGCCAGTAGTGAGAGGCCTAAACCCAATAATTCACCCCTCCACTTT
- TRBJ2-5 - TRBV19 CASSIRHRRETQYF TGTGCCAGTAGTATCCGCCATAGGAGAGAGACCCAGTACTTC
- TRBJ2-3 TRBD1 TRBV7-9 CASSAQQGAGTDTQYF TGTGCCAGCAGCGCGCAACAGGGGGCTGGGACAGATACGCAGTATTTT
- TRBJ2-5 TRBD2 TRBV7-9 CASSPPTPGGETQYF TGTGCCAGCAGCCCACCAACTCCGGGGGGAGAGACCCAGTACTTC
- TRBJ1-2 - TRBV11-2 CASSLDNRGYTF TGTGCCAGCAGCTTAGATAACAGAGGCTACACCTTC
- TRBJ1-4 TRBD1 TRBV19 CASSIPSTGGNEKLFF TGTGCCAGTAGTATTCCTTCGACAGGGGGGAATGAAAAACTGTTTTTT
few TRBJ2-5 - TRBV13 CASSLWGVAGANMETQYF TGTGCCAGCAGCTTATGGGGCGTTGCAGGGGCAAACATGGAGACCCAGTACTTC
- TRBJ2-2 - TRBV4-1 CASSQDEGRAGRDAGELFF TGCGCCAGCAGCCAAGATGAAGGACGGGCAGGGCGAGACGCCGGGGAGCTGTTTTTT
few TRBJ1-2 - TRBV2 CASSEGQFYGYTF TGTGCCAGCAGTGAAGGACAGTTCTATGGCTACACCTTC
- TRBJ1-3 - TRBV6-1 CASSESVSGNTIYF TGTGCCAGCAGTGAATCGGTGTCTGGAAACACCATATATTTT